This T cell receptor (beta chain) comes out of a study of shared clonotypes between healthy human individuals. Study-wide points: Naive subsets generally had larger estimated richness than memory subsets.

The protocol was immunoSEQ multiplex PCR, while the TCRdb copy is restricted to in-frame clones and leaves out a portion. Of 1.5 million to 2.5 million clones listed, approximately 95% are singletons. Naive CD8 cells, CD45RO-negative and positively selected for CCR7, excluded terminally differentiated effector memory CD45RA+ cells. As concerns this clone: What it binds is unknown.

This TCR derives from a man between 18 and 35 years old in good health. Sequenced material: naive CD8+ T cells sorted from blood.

The CDR3 DNA sequence: TGTGCCAGCAGCTCGGGACAGGAGTTTGGCTACACCTTC. This translates into CASSSGQEFGYTF. The gene calls are TRBV13 and TRBJ1-2; TRBD1 matches at 8 bases. Germline V gene sequence: CDR1 PRHDT, CDR2 FYEKMQ (reference sequence). CDR3 length equals 13 residues. V lost 4 bases to trimming and J lost 7 bases; unmatched junction nucleotides: 5.